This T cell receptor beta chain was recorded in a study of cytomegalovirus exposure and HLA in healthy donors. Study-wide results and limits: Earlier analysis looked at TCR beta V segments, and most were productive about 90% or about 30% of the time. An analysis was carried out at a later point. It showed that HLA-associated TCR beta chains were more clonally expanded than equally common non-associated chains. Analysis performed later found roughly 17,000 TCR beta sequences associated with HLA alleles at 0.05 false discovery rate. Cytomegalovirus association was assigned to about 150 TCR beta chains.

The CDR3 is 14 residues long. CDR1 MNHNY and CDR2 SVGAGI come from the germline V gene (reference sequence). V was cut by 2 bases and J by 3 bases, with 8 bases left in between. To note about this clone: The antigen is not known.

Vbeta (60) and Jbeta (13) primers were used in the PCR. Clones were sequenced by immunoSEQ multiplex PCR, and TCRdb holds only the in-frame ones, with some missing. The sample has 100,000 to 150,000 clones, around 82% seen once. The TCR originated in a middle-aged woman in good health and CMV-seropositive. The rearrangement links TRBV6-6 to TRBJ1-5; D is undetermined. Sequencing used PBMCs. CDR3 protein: CASSYQIYNQPQHF. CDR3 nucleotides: TGTGCCAGCAGTTACCAGATATACAATCAGCCCCAGCATTTT.